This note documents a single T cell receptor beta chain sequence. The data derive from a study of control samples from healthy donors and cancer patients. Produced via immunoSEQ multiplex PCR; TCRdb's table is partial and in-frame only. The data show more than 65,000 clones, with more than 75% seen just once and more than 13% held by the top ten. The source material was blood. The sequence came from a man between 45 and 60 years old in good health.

For the CDR3, the DNA is TGTGCCAGCAGTTCTCACGGGACATTCAATCAGCCCCAGCATTTT. Residues: CASSSHGTFNQPQHF. The chain employs TRBV6-5 and TRBJ1-5; D possibly corresponds to TRBD1 (6 bases). The CDR3 contains 15 residues. Germline V gene data show CDR1 as MNHEY and CDR2 as SVGAGI. With 4 bases removed from V and 3 bases from J, the gap between germline ends came to 13 bases.